This paragraph covers one T cell receptor beta chain sequence. The antigen is undetermined. Mismatch with germline at one junction end may stem from a read error. The record originates from a study of blood T cells in healthy people across ages. General study results and limits: The donors' CMV status was not determined, possibly confounding changes in expanded clonotypes.

Together with a sample-barcoded 5' primer, a J-beta primer mix was included in a second PCR lasting roughly 6 to 12 cycles. TCRdb independently ran MiXCR on the 5' RACE reads; one entry per CDR3 protein. This sample has around 1,600,000 distinct CDR3 sequences; approximately 39% occur once, and the top ten carry approximately 4.1%. Germline V gene lookup returns CDR1 LGHNA and CDR2 YNFKEQ. CDR3 length: 14 amino acids. Material for sequencing was blood. The rearrangement joins TRBV4-2 to TRBJ2-3; the D is unclear. The sequence was collected from a woman aged 18-30 years in good health. CDR3 nucleotides: TGTGCCGGCAGCCCCGGAAGAAGCACAGATACGCAGTATTTT. It translates to CAGSPGRSTDTQYF.